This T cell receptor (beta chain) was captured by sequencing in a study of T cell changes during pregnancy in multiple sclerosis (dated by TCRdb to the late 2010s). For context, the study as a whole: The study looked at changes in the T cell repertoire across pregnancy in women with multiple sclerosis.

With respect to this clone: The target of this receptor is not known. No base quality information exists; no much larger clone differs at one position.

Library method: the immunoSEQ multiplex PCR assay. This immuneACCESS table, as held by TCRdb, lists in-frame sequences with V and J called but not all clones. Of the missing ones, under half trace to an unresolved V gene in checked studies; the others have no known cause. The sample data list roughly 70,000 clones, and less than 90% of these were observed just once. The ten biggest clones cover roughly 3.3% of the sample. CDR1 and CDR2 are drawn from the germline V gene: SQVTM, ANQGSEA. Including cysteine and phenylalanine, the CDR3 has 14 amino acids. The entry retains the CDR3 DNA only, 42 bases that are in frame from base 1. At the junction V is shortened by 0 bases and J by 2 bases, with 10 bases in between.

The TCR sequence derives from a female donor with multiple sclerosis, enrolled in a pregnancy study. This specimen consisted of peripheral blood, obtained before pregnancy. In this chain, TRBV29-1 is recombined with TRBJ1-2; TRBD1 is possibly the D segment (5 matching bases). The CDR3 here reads CSVEDPAGNYGYTF. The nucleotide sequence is TGCAGCGTTGAAGATCCCGCAGGGAACTATGGCTACACCTTC. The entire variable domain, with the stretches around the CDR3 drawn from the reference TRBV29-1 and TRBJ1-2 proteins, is SAVISQKPSRDICQRGTSLTIQCQVDSQVTMMFWYRQQPGQSLTLIATANQGSEATYESGFVIDKFPISRPNLTFSTLTVSNMSPEDSSIYLCSVEDPAGNYGYTFGSGTRLTVV.